Listed below are T cell receptor beta chains from one sample, sequenced in a study of radiation and T cells in renal cell carcinoma. Using immunoSEQ multiplex PCR, the repertoire was profiled, and TCRdb retains in-frame clones only, with some absent. The data show roughly 80,000 clones, with over 80% seen just once and about 2.5% held by the top ten. This specimen was blood, taken from a patient whose treatment included radiotherapy and nephrectomy. The receptor set was obtained from a woman in her sixties with renal cell carcinoma. CDR3s include the opening cysteine and the closing phenylalanine or tryptophan. A D gene is named only where the DNA matches it firmly. Expanded clones get a size class; other rows say once, few or many, or leave the size out.

TRBV28	.	.	TRBJ2-3	TGTGCCAGCACAGCCCGAGGTACGCAGTATTTT	CASTARGTQYF
TRBV5-6	.	.	TRBJ1-5	TGTGCCAGCAGCTTAGGAAGGGGAGAGGTTTTGCCCCAGCATTTT	CASSLGRGEVLPQHF
TRBV7-9	TRBD1	once	TRBJ1-2	TGTGCCAGCAGCCCGATTGACAGGGCGTATGGCTACACCTTC	CASSPIDRAYGYTF
TRBV11-2	.	.	TRBJ1-2	TGTGCCAGCAGCCAACTCTCCGCTAACTATGGCTACACCTTC	CASSQLSANYGYTF
TRBV6-6	TRBD1	.	TRBJ2-5	TGTGCCAGCAGGACAGGGGAAGAGACCCAGTACTTC	CASRTGEETQYF
TRBV27	.	.	TRBJ2-1	TGTGCCAGCAGGCCTTTCTACGAGGGTGGATACAATGAGCAGTTCTTC	CASRPFYEGGYNEQFF
TRBV6-6	.	.	TRBJ1-1	TGTGCCAGCAGTTCTGATCGTGGAGAGAACACTGAAGCTTTCTTT	CASSSDRGENTEAFF
TRBV9	TRBD1	.	TRBJ2-7	TGTGCCAGCAGCGTAGGCGGACAGGGGAAAACCGTCGAGCAGTACTTC	CASSVGGQGKTVEQYF
TRBV6-5	.	.	TRBJ2-1	TGTGCCAGCAGCCCGACTTCCAGCTCCTACAATGAGCAGTTCTTC	CASSPTSSSYNEQFF
TRBV5-1	.	.	TRBJ2-2	TGCGCCAGCAGCTTCATTTCGATCGGGGAGCTGTTTTTT	CASSFISIGELFF
TRBV2	.	.	TRBJ1-6	TGTGCCTGTACCCCAGGGTCTCAAAATTCACCCCTCCACTTT	CACTPGSQNSPLHF
TRBV15	.	once	TRBJ1-5	TGTGCCACCAGCAGAGATGATCAGCCCCAGCATTTT	CATSRDDQPQHF
TRBV6-5	TRBD1	.	TRBJ1-4	TGTGCCAGCAGTTTACAGGGGGGAGTTGAAAAACTGTTTTTT	CASSLQGGVEKLFF
TRBV10-3	.	.	TRBJ1-4	TGTGCCATCAGTGAGTCGGCAGCTAATGAAAAACTGTTTTTT	CAISESAANEKLFF
TRBV14	.	.	TRBJ1-2	TGTGCCAGCAGCGTTAGGGGTGCAGGGGCTGGCTACACCTTC	CASSVRGAGAGYTF